The T cell receptor (beta chain) described here comes from a study of control samples from healthy donors and cancer patients. Sequencing used immunoSEQ multiplex PCR; TCRdb keeps in-frame clones, though not all of them. Of tens of thousands of clones in the sample, more than 85% were seen once. Between the trimmed V and J ends, which lost 3 bases and 1 base, there was a span of 6 bases. The germline CDR1 and CDR2 sequences are KGHSH and LQKENI. This CDR3 is built from 13 residues. What was sequenced was PBMCs. This chain links TRBV18 with TRBJ1-1; D is ambiguous. The source is a man aged 35 to 55 with colorectal cancer. The CDR3: CASSPGRNTEAFF. In DNA form, the CDR3 reads TGTGCCAGCTCACCGGGCAGGAACACTGAAGCTTTCTTT.